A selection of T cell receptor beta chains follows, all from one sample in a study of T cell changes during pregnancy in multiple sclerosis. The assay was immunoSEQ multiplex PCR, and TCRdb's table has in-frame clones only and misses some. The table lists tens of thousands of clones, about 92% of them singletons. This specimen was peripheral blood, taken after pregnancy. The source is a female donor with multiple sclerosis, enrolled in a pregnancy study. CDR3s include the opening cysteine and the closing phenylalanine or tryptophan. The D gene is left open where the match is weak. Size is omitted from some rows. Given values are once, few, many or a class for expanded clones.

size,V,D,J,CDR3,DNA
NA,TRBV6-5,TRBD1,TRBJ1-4,CASSSGQATEKLFF,TGTGCCAGCAGTTCGGGACAGGCAACTGAAAAACTGTTTTTT
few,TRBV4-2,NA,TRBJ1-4,CASSQRATNEKLFF,TGTGCCAGCAGCCAACGGGCAACTAATGAAAAACTGTTTTTT
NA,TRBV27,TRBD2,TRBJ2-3,CASSLGGPGTSGSTRDTQYF,TGTGCCAGCAGTTTAGGGGGGCCCGGGACTAGCGGGAGTACACGGGATACGCAGTATTTT
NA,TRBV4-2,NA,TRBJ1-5,CASSPGPFVQPQHF,TGTGCCAGCAGCCCGGGTCCGTTTGTTCAGCCCCAGCATTTT
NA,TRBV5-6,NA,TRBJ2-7,CASSFQDSRYEQYF,TGTGCCAGCAGCTTCCAGGACAGCAGATACGAGCAGTACTTC
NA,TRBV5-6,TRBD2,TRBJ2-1,CASSAGTSGNEQFF,TGTGCCAGCAGCGCGGGAACTAGCGGTAATGAGCAGTTCTTC
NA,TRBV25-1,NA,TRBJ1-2,CASSVSVNYGYTF,TGTGCCAGCAGTGTGTCCGTCAACTATGGCTACACCTTC
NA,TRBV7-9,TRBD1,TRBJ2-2,CASSAGGQGNTGELFF,TGTGCCAGCAGCGCAGGGGGACAGGGGAACACCGGGGAGCTGTTTTTT
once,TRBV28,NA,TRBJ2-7,CASSPLRTAYEQYF,TGTGCCAGCAGTCCGCTCCGGACTGCCTACGAGCAGTACTTC
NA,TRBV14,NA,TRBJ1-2,CASSQGTRPSYGYTF,TGTGCCAGCAGCCAAGGGACTCGGCCTAGCTATGGCTACACCTTC
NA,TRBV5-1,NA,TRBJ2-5,CASSFVGGPEETQYF,TGCGCCAGCAGCTTTGTGGGAGGCCCCGAGGAGACCCAGTACTTC
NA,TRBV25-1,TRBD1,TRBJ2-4,CASKGQGYDIQYF,TGTGCCAGCAAGGGACAGGGGTACGACATTCAGTACTTC
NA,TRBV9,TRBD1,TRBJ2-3,CASSGDSDRGDTQYF,TGTGCCAGCAGCGGAGATTCCGACAGGGGAGATACGCAGTATTTT
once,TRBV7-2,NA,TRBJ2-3,CASSLSFPDTQYF,TGTGCCAGCAGCTTATCCTTCCCAGATACGCAGTATTTT
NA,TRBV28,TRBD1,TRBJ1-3,CASSGTAEYTIYF,TGTGCCAGCAGCGGGACAGCCGAATACACCATATATTTT
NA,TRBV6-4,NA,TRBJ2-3,CASPYGQNLKYF,TGTGCCAGCCCGTATGGGCAGAATCTAAAGTATTTT
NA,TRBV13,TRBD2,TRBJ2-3,CASSSTSGRGEDTQYF,TGTGCCAGCAGCTCTACCAGCGGGAGAGGCGAAGATACGCAGTATTTT
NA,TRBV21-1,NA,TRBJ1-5,CATNLLPGQGAIGNQPQHF,TGTGCCACCAACCTCCTCCCGGGACAGGGTGCGATAGGTAATCAGCCCCAGCATTTT
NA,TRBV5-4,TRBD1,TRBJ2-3,CASSVRDRVSDTQYF,TGTGCCAGCAGCGTACGGGACAGGGTGTCAGATACGCAGTATTTT
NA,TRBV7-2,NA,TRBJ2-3,CASRTEVTDTQYF,TGTGCCAGCAGAACGGAGGTCACAGATACGCAGTATTTT
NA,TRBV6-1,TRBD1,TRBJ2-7,CASHELDRAYEQYF,TGTGCCAGTCACGAACTGGACAGGGCCTACGAGCAGTACTTC
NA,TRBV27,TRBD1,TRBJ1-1,CASSLSTGDFGEAFF,TGTGCCAGCAGTTTATCCACAGGGGATTTCGGTGAAGCTTTCTTT